This entry features one T cell receptor beta chain sequence. Its antigen is currently not known. The input lacks base qualities; no much larger clone sits a single base away. The data were obtained in a study of OX40 agonist ivuxolimab in advanced cancers. Concerning the study at large: Ivuxolimab, which targeted the costimulatory receptor OX40 (CD134), was an agonistic, fully human IgG2 monoclonal antibody. Among the 52 dose-escalation patients, 19 had hepatocellular carcinoma, roughly 15 melanoma, 9 renal cell carcinoma and 9 head and neck cancer. The monotherapy dose-escalation portion (N ≈ 56 patients) of the phase I ivuxolimab trial is reported in the paper. Peripheral TCRbeta sequencing was intended to test whether TCR sequence diversity was altered and clonal T-cell expansion was caused by ivuxolimab. In the dose-escalation cohort, 70% to 85% of patients were male, and the mean age was roughly 60 years, with a range of about 20 to 79. Intravenous ivuxolimab was administered to patients every 2 weeks at six dose levels: 0.01, 0.1, 0.3, 1.5, 3 and 10 mg/kg. Three dose-escalation patients achieved partial responses, one with hepatocellular carcinoma and two with cutaneous melanoma. Prior anti-PD-1, anti-PD-L1 or anti-CTLA-4 therapy was permitted, and checkpoint inhibitors had been received by 40% to 50% of dose-escalation patients.

Overall study results and their limits: In the 0.1-3.0 mg/kg groups, partial responders were among the patients with the lowest normalized peripheral clonal expansion, particularly in CD8+ T cells. At doses of 0.1 to 3.0 mg/kg, clonal expansion of both CD4+ and CD8+ blood T cells was observed from baseline to week 6. Antigen specificity was not determined for the clonally expanded peripheral T cells. On average, CD8+ T cells showed more expanded clones than CD4+ T cells after ivuxolimab. Low levels of normalized T-cell clonal expansion were also seen in some nonresponding patients.

To sequence the TCRbeta CDR3 region, genomic DNA was isolated from the sorted cells. The immunoSEQ Assay was used to sequence the TCRbeta CDR3 regions. TCRdb obtained this table from immuneACCESS and retained in-frame rearrangements with V and J assigned. These tables miss some clones; where compared with another copy, unresolved V genes account for less than half of the shortfall, and the remainder is unexplained. Counted in this sample were about 52,000 clones; roughly nine tenths of them appeared once. The ten largest clones add up to 11% to 15% of the sample. The CDR3 spans 16 residues, from the cysteine through the phenylalanine. The read is trimmed to its CDR3 DNA, 48 bases read in frame from base 1. The germline V gene (reference sequence) yields PRHDT for CDR1 and FYEKMQ for CDR2. The V end loses 5 bases and the J end loses 6 bases, and a stretch of 20 bases separates them. Patients with autoimmune disease history or receiving systemic immunosuppression were excluded from the trial. Peripheral blood for TCR sequencing was collected from all dose cohorts at baseline, on cycle 4 day 1, and on cycle 7 day 1. Samples came from an open-label, multicenter, first-in-human phase I dose-escalation trial of ivuxolimab. Adults with locally advanced or metastatic head and neck squamous cell, hepatocellular, melanoma or renal cell carcinoma were enrolled in the trial. Before TCR sequencing, CD4+ and CD8+ T cells were separately sorted from peripheral blood.

The receptor comes from an adult with an advanced solid tumor such as melanoma, head and neck, liver or kidney cancer. The sample here was CD4+ or CD8+ T cells sorted from blood, taken in a trial of the OX40 agonist ivuxolimab. Recombination connected TRBV13 to TRBJ2-1, with the D segment identity uncertain. The base sequence is TGTGCCAGCAGCGTCTCCTCTTGGGTGGGGTCCAATGAGCAGTTCTTC. Its product reads: CASSVSSWVGSNEQFF.